Listed here are 18 T cell receptor beta chains from one sample, sequenced in a study of T cells in Graves' hyperthyroidism and ophthalmopathy (dated by TCRdb to 2018 to 2020). Libraries came from multiplex PCR. Sequencing was performed on an Illumina HiSeq 2000. TCR beta CDR3 regions were amplified from RNA transcripts. The first round of RT-PCR for the TCR CDR3 was performed with the HTBI primer set and the Qiagen OneStep RT-PCR kit. Clones were called with MiXCR by TCRdb after fastp trimmed the public reads at Q25, and only in-frame beta chains were retained. Rows with one shared CDR3 protein collapse into an entry with the most common genes and DNA. This sample comprises a few hundred thousand distinct CDR3 sequences, about half of them detected only once. Around 19% of the sample is taken by the ten largest. Sequenced input: peripheral blood or thyroid tissue (not recorded which). The source of these receptors is an adult woman with Graves' disease, either hyperthyroidism or ophthalmopathy (not recorded which).

The chain links TRBV20-1 to TRBJ1-2, with D maybe TRBD1 (5 bases). From germline, CDR1 is DFQATT and CDR2 SNEGSKA (reference sequence). The germline V and J ends were trimmed by 8 bases and 2 bases, with 12 bases remaining between them. The CDR3 spans 12 residues. The CDR3 spells CSPTGGNYGYTF. In nucleotides, the CDR3 is TGCAGTCCCACAGGAGGGAACTATGGCTACACCTTC.

The gene calls are TRBV10-2 and TRBJ2-6; 13 bases fit TRBD2. V lost 4 bases and J lost 11; bases outside the gene matches: 5. This CDR3 comprises 15 residues. Germline V gene data show CDR1 as WSHSY and CDR2 as SAAADI. CDR3 sequence: CASSAGLAGAYVLTF. The CDR3 bases are TGCGCCAGCAGTGCCGGACTAGCGGGAGCCTACGTCCTGACTTTC.

V and J are TRBV20-1 and TRBJ1-1; no firm D call. Germline V gene lookup returns CDR1 DFQATT and CDR2 SNEGSKA (reference sequence). CDR3 length: 14 residues. V shed 5 bases and J shed 5 bases, with 18 bases lying between them. This chain's CDR3 is CSAPPGGKETEAFF. CDR3 nucleotides: TGCAGTGCTCCCCCAGGAGGAAAAGAGACTGAAGCTTTCTTT.

This clonotype was observed a few times. This sequence joins TRBV10-3 and TRBJ2-7; 14 bases align to TRBD2. The CDR3 has 18 residues. V lost 10 bases and J lost 4; bases outside the gene matches: 18. Germline V gene data show CDR1 as ENHRY and CDR2 as SYGVKD. The CDR3 DNA reads TGTGCCAGCAGCTCCGAATCGGGACTAGCGGGAGCTGGATACGAGCAGTACTTC. Translation gives CASSSESGLAGAGYEQYF.

This clonotype showed up many times. The chain carries TRBV12-3 or TRBV12-4 and TRBJ1-1; D gene unclear. The CDR3 is 12 residues long. Trimming removed 6 bases from V and 4 bases from J, with 9 bases in between. CDR3 in amino acids: CASSKFVTEAFF. As DNA, the CDR3 is TGTGCCAGCAGCAAATTCGTCACTGAAGCTTTCTTT.

A few counts support this clonotype. The chain has TRBV7-2 and TRBJ2-7; D remains unclear. Per the germline V gene, CDR1 is SGHTA and CDR2 is FQGNSA. V was trimmed by 1 base and J by 2 bases, leaving 12 bases between them. The CDR3 extends over 15 amino acids. Here the CDR3 reads CASSLGTVSTYEQYF. The CDR3 DNA is TGTGCCAGCAGCTTAGGGACGGTAAGCACCTACGAGCAGTACTTC. Variable domain in full (rest from reference TRBV7-2 and TRBJ2-7): GAGVSQSPSNKVTEKGKDVELRCDPISGHTALYWYRQSLGQGLEFLIYFQGNSAPDKSGLPSDRFSAERTGGSVSTLTIQRTQQEDSAVYLCASSLGTVSTYEQYFGPGTRLTVT.

This clonotype has just a few counts. The chain joins TRBV28 to TRBJ1-1; 7 nucleotides line up with TRBD1. Germline V gene data show CDR1 as MDHEN and CDR2 as SYDVKM. The CDR3 sequence is 16 residues long. V was pared by 6 bases and J by 1 base, with 11 bases of the junction left unmatched. As DNA, the CDR3 is TGTGCCAGCAGATGGTCCGGGACAGTACCGAACACTGAAGCTTTCTTT. Encoded protein: CASRWSGTVPNTEAFF.

This clonotype has ten or more counts. This chain connects TRBV20-1 to TRBJ1-5; the D is unclear. V shed 1 base and J shed 5 bases, with 12 bases lying between them. Per the germline V gene, CDR1 is DFQATT and CDR2 is SNEGSKA (reference sequence). The CDR3 loop spans 14 amino acids. The CDR3 DNA is TGCAGTGCTAGAGGGCCTCCGGGGTATCAGCCCCAGCATTTT. It codes for CSARGPPGYQPQHF.

The chain recombines TRBV5-1 with TRBJ2-5; D may correspond to TRBD1 or TRBD2 (5 bases each). The CDR3 covers 14 residues. Germline assignment: CDR1 SGHRS and CDR2 YFSETQ. Between the trimmed V and J ends, which lost 5 bases and 3 bases, there was a span of 14 bases. Written as DNA, the CDR3 is TGCGCCAGCAGTCCCACGGGGACCAAAGAGACCCAGTACTTC. Its translation is CASSPTGTKETQYF.

This clonotype was picked up many times. The rearrangement links TRBV4-1 to TRBJ2-7; tentatively, D is TRBD2 (5 bases). The CDR3 is made up of 15 amino acids. Between the trimmed V and J ends, which lost 0 bases and 3 bases, there was a span of 12 bases. Germline-derived CDR1 and CDR2 are MGHRA and YSYEKL. CDR3 sequence reads: CASSQDRTWGYEQYF. Written as DNA, the CDR3 is TGCGCCAGCAGCCAAGATAGGACTTGGGGCTACGAGCAGTACTTC.

In regard to this clonotype: The missing conserved phenylalanine or tryptophan at the end of this CDR3 makes a read error likely. It is unclear where the CDR3 begins or ends on the DNA, so no DNA is shown, and the CDR3 is as TCRdb lists it. The V call is TRBV10-3, the J call TRBJ1-6; the table assigns TRBD1, which was not confirmed against the DNA. The CDR3 adds up to 10 amino acids, both ends counted. Germline loops: CDR1 ENHRY, CDR2 SYGVKD. The CDR3 protein is CAISDPTPTG.

J is TRBJ2-5 and V is TRBV9, with 7 positions matching TRBD1. Losses at the gene ends were 0 bases for V and 3 bases for J; bases not matched to a gene: 5. Germline CDR1 is SGDLS and CDR2 is YYNGEE. The CDR3 consists of 15 residues. CDR3 in amino acids: CASSVGGTGEETQYF. The CDR3 DNA reads as TGTGCCAGCAGCGTAGGGGGTACAGGGGAAGAGACCCAGTACTTC.

This clonotype came up many times. The chain is built from TRBV13 and TRBJ2-2, with a tentative D call TRBD2 (6 bases). This CDR3 contains 16 residues. V was shortened by 4 bases and J by 10 bases, with 22 bases between the two germline ends. In germline, CDR1 is PRHDT, CDR2 FYEKMQ (reference sequence). The DNA of the CDR3 is TGTGCCAGCAGCTCTCGATCCGGGAGAACGAGTGAGGAGCTGTTTTTT. It is translated as CASSSRSGRTSEELFF.

This chain connects TRBV28 to TRBJ1-2; the D is unclear. Trimming left V 1 base short and J 8 bases short, with 17 bases between. The CDR3 is 15 residues long. Looked up from germline, CDR1 is MDHEN and CDR2 is SYDVKM. The CDR3 is CASSLLGGFHSGYTF. Written as DNA, the CDR3 is TGTGCCAGCAGTTTATTAGGAGGGTTCCACTCCGGCTACACCTTC.

The genes are TRBV20-1 and TRBJ1-3; the D gene is possibly TRBD1 (5 bases). The CDR3 covers 11 residues. Germline values: CDR1 DFQATT, CDR2 SNEGSKA (reference sequence). In DNA form, the CDR3 reads TGCGGGACTAGAGTTGGAAACACCATATATTTT. It yields the protein CGTRVGNTIYF.

The chain employs TRBV11-1 and TRBJ2-7, with D perhaps assigned TRBD1 or TRBD2 (5 bases each). Germline CDR1 is SGHAT and CDR2 is FQDESV (reference sequence). CDR3 length: 14 residues. V was trimmed by 3 bases and J by 5 bases, leaving 14 bases between them. CDR3 region: CASSLQGPLHEQYF. The CDR3 DNA reads as TGTGCCAGCAGCTTGCAGGGACCCCTCCACGAGCAGTACTTC.

The chain joins TRBV2 to TRBJ2-2; 7 positions agree with TRBD1. Germline CDR1 SNHLY, CDR2 FYNNEI. V trimming: 5 bases; J trimming: 3 bases; junction bases outside the gene matches: 6. The CDR3 runs 15 residues. The CDR3 nucleotides are TGTGCCAGCAGTTGGCCGGGACAGTACACCGGGGAGCTGTTTTTT. This encodes CASSWPGQYTGELFF.

This clonotype was picked up a small number of times. This chain uses TRBV24-1 with TRBJ2-5; 9 positions match TRBD1. This CDR3 has 14 amino acids. V dropped 3 bases and J dropped 5; count of bases not matched to a gene: 3. Looked up from germline, CDR1 is KGHDR and CDR2 is SFDVKD. CDR3 DNA sequence: TGTGCCACCAGTGATGGGACAGGGACGGAGACCCAGTACTTC. Translated, it gives CATSDGTGTETQYF.